This TCR beta chain is drawn from a study of blood T cell repertoires in COVID-19. Study at large: Some COVID-19 samples were acute and others convalescent; all came from the United States, Italy and Spain. From T cells, B-cell-depleted T cells, or PBMCs came the material, which was cDNA or gDNA.

Original handling: From reference gene primer amplification, estimates of nucleated cell counts were derived. Some clones are missing from TCRdb's copy, which holds only in-frame ones; the method was immunoSEQ multiplex PCR. V and J calls and clone size are as listed in that table; D and trimming were resolved from the DNA. There are 150,000 to 180,000 clones in the sample; around 79% occur only once, and around 1.7% lies in the top ten. V shed 8 bases and J shed 3 bases, with 10 bases lying between them. Germline CDR1 reads SNHLY; CDR2 reads FYNNEI. The CDR3 has 12 residues. The chain has TRBV2 and TRBJ2-5; possible D gene TRBD1, 6 bases. The TCR comes from a man older than 75 with acute or convalescent COVID-19. Material for sequencing was peripheral blood. CDR3 sequence (DNA): TGTGCCAGCGGACAGACAAAAGAGACCCAGTACTTC. It codes for CASGQTKETQYF.